This TCR beta chain was captured by sequencing in a study of T-cell reconstitution after alpha-beta-depleted transplantation in children. This clonotype showed up just a few times. CDR1 is MNHEY and CDR2 is SVGEGT in the germline V gene. V was shortened by 8 bases and J by 0 bases, with 8 bases between the two germline ends. The CDR3 is 12 amino acids. Using unique molecular identifiers, the investigators prepared the TCRbeta library. TCRdb re-called the PCR reads through MiXCR, storing one row per CDR3 protein. The profile shows about 420,000 distinct CDR3 sequences, around 9.9% of them singletons. The TCR sequence derives from a human donor who donated a stem cell graft to a child with acute myeloid leukemia. Sample: PBMCs from the stem cell graft donor, taken from the stem cell graft. This chain connects TRBV6-2 or TRBV6-3 to TRBJ2-7; no clear D gene. The CDR3 coding sequence is TGTGCCAGCGCGAAAGTCTCCTACGAGCAGTACTTC. The encoded protein is CASAKVSYEQYF.